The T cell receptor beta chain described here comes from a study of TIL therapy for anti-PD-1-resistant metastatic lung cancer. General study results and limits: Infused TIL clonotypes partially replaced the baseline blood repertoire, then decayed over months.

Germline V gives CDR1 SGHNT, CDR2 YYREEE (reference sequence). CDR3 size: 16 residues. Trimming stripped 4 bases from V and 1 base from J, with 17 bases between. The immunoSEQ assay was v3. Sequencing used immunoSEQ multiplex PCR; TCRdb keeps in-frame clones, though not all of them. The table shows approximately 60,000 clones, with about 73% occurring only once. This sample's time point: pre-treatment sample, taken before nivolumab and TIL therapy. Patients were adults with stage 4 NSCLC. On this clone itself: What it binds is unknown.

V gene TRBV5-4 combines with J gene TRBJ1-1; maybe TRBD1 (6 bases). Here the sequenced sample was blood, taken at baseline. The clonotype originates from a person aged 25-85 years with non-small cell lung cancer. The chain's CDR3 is CASSPWGGQRNTEAFF. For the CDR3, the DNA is TGTGCCAGCAGCCCGTGGGGGGGGCAGAGGAACACTGAAGCTTTCTTT.